Here is one TCR beta chain with its context. The donors comprised healthy bone marrow donors. This CDR3 contains 14 residues. Germline-derived CDR1 and CDR2 are MRHNA and SNTAGT. The V segment lost 4 bases and the J segment 5 bases; nucleotides outside the gene matches: 3. The data are from a study of cytomegalovirus exposure and HLA in healthy donors. The study ran its PCR with 60 Vbeta and 13 Jbeta primers. Sequencing used immunoSEQ multiplex PCR; TCRdb keeps in-frame clones, though not all of them. The sample consists of roughly 65,000 clones, approximately 64% of them appearing once. Sequencing input: PBMCs. The clonotype comes from a man in his forties in good health and CMV-seropositive. V is TRBV6-4 and J is TRBJ2-1; 9 nucleotides match TRBD1. The CDR3 nucleotides read TGTGCCAGCAGTGTGGGGACAGGGAACAATGAGCAGTTCTTC. Its translation is CASSVGTGNNEQFF.